This T cell receptor (beta chain) derives from a study of graft-versus-host responses after intestinal transplantation. Tissue processing of the graft released intraepithelial and lamina propria lymphocytes from it. This CDR3 has 15 residues. Germline V CDR1 and CDR2: MNHEY, SVGAGI. The protocol was immunoSEQ multiplex PCR, while the TCRdb copy is restricted to in-frame clones and leaves out a portion. The sample lists 15,000 or so clones, around two thirds seen once, with approximately 3.5% in the top ten. The clonotype comes from a human patient who received an intestinal transplant, so some T cells may come from the graft donor. The V gene is TRBV6-5, the J gene TRBJ2-5; D is unresolved. Gene TRBJ2-7 matches the end of the DNA better, so the J call may be wrong. This specimen consisted of ileum tissue, obtained 14 days after transplant. CDR3 nucleotides: TGTGCCAGCAGTTACTCGACGGATTCGGGCTACGAGCAGTACTTC. It yields the protein CASSYSTDSGYEQYF.